The 3 T cell receptor beta chains below were found in one sample sequenced in a study of blood T cell repertoires in COVID-19. Some clones are missing from TCRdb's copy, which holds only in-frame ones; the method was immunoSEQ multiplex PCR. There are tens of thousands of clones in the sample; about nine tenths occur only once, and roughly 1.4% lies in the top ten. Specimen: peripheral blood. All receptors come from a man aged 55 to 70 with acute or convalescent COVID-19.

V is TRBV5-4 and J is TRBJ2-5; 11 nucleotides match TRBD2. CDR3 size: 15 residues. Germline CDR1 reads SGHNT; CDR2 reads YYREEE (reference sequence). Trimming took 6 bases from V and 7 from J; bases not matched to a gene: 11. This chain's CDR3 is CASNPGLAEEGTQYF. The CDR3 bases are TGTGCCAGCAATCCGGGACTAGCGGAGGAAGGGACCCAGTACTTC.

V is TRBV28 and J is TRBJ2-4, with 9 nucleotides matching TRBD1. J lost 7 bases, V lost 4 bases, and 5 bases had no gene match. The CDR3 consists of 14 residues. Germline V gene data show CDR1 as MDHEN and CDR2 as SYDVKM. As DNA, the CDR3 is TGTGCCAGCAGTTCCGAACAGGGGGCGAACATTCAGTACTTC. Protein product: CASSSEQGANIQYF.

The V gene is TRBV12-3 or TRBV12-4, the J gene TRBJ1-1; possibly TRBD1 for D (6 bases). The CDR3 totals 13 residues. Trimming stripped 5 bases from V and 0 bases from J, with 7 bases between. The CDR3 DNA reads TGTGCCAGCAGTGGGACAATGAACACTGAAGCTTTCTTT. Translating gives CASSGTMNTEAFF.